What follows are 25 T cell receptor beta chains derived from one specimen sequenced in a study of STAT5B mutations in CD4+ large granular lymphocyte leukemia. Sequencing used immunoSEQ multiplex PCR; TCRdb keeps in-frame clones, though not all of them. The sample holds 25,000 to 35,000 clones, approximately 88% seen once. Material: CD4+ T cells from blood buffy coats. The origin of the receptors is a human donor in good health.

This chain joins TRBV7-6 and TRBJ1-3; TRBD1 is a possible D gene (6 bases). The V and J ends lost 2 bases and 0 bases respectively, with 17 bases between them. The germline V gene encodes CDR1 SGHVS and CDR2 FNYEAQ. CDR3 size: 18 residues. CDR3 bases: TGTGCCAGCAGCTTAACCCCGCTAGGACAGTACTCTGGAAACACCATATATTTT. Protein product: CASSLTPLGQYSGNTIYF.

The CDR3 loop is CASGGQGLGGYTF. The DNA of the CDR3 is TGTGCCAGCGGTGGACAGGGACTAGGAGGCTACACCTTC. The gene calls are TRBV7-8 and TRBJ1-2; 8 positions match TRBD1. The V segment lost 8 bases and the J segment 8 bases; nucleotides outside the gene matches: 10. In germline, CDR1 is SGHVS, CDR2 FQNEAQ. The CDR3 extends over 13 amino acids.

The chain recombines TRBV18 with TRBJ2-1; D perhaps matches TRBD1 (5 bases). CDR3 length equals 15 residues. In germline, CDR1 is KGHSH, CDR2 LQKENI. V dropped 4 bases and J dropped 0 bases, with 10 bases sitting between them. Here the CDR3 DNA reads TGTGCCAGCTCACTTAGCAGGGCCTCCTACAATGAGCAGTTCTTC. Protein sequence: CASSLSRASYNEQFF.

Here the CDR3 reads CAISESGQRIYNEQFF. CDR3 sequence (DNA): TGTGCCATCAGTGAGTCGGGACAGCGTATCTACAATGAGCAGTTCTTC. The genes are TRBV10-3 and TRBJ2-1, with 7 bases matching TRBD1. The CDR3 loop spans 16 amino acids. The V gene's germline CDR1 is ENHRY and CDR2 SYGVKD. J gave up 3 bases and V 0 bases, and 5 bases lay outside the gene matches.

This chain joins TRBV11-2 and TRBJ2-2; the match to TRBD1 covers 9 bases. Germline assignment: CDR1 SGHAT and CDR2 FQNNGV. Trimming cost V 5 bases and J 3 bases; bases outside gene matches: 16. CDR3 length: 19 residues. CDR3 DNA: TGTGCCAGCAGCCCCATCTGGAAGGGGGGACAGGGCGACACCGGGGAGCTGTTTTTT. Its protein product is CASSPIWKGGQGDTGELFF.

The rearrangement joins TRBV29-1 to TRBJ2-7; unclear D gene. The CDR3 loop spans 14 amino acids. The germline V gene encodes CDR1 SQVTM and CDR2 ANQGSEA. V shed 6 bases and J shed 2 bases, with 17 bases lying between them. For the CDR3, the DNA is TGCAGCGTGACCCCCCGCAGGCCGGCCTACGAGCAGTACTTC. Amino acid sequence: CSVTPRRPAYEQYF.

The V gene is TRBV19, the J gene TRBJ1-5; tentatively, D is TRBD1 (5 bases). Germline CDR1 is LNHDA and CDR2 is SQIVND (reference sequence). V lost 1 base and J lost 1, with 8 bases in between. The CDR3 length is 15 residues. CDR3 coding DNA: TGTGCCAGTAGTATAGGGGGGAGCAGCAATCAGCCCCAGCATTTT. Its protein is CASSIGGSSNQPQHF. Filled out from reference TRBV19 and TRBJ1-5, the complete variable domain reads DGGITQSPKYLFRKEGQNVTLSCEQNLNHDAMYWYRQDPGQGLRLIYYSQIVNDFQKGDIAEGYSVSREKKESFPLTVTSAQKNPTAFYLCASSIGGSSNQPQHFGDGTRLSIL.

The chain joins TRBV6-5 to TRBJ2-7; 8 bases match TRBD1. CDR3 length equals 15 residues. Trimming at V came to 0 bases and at J to 6 bases, leaving 7 bases not matched to a gene. CDR1 and CDR2 (germline): MNHEY, SVGAGI. CDR3 DNA: TGTGCCAGCAGTTACTCGAATTCCAGGGGGCGCGAGCAGTACTTC. Translation gives CASSYSNSRGREQYF.

The chain links TRBV10-2 to TRBJ2-7, with 9 bases that match TRBD1. The ends lost 4 bases at V and 1 base at J; junction bases unmatched: 2. The CDR3 is made up of 14 amino acids. CDR1 and CDR2 from the germline V gene are WSHSY and SAAADI. The CDR3 region is CASSVGQGSYEQYF. The CDR3 DNA follows: TGCGCCAGCAGTGTGGGACAGGGATCCTACGAGCAGTACTTC.

The table lists this clone with a few counts. The chain is built from TRBV6-6 and TRBJ1-3; a possible D gene is TRBD1 (6 bases). Germline CDR1 reads MNHNY; CDR2 reads SVGAGI (reference sequence). The CDR3 totals 15 residues. V was pared by 7 bases and J by 0 bases, with 13 bases between. The DNA of the CDR3 is TGTGCCAGCACCAACAGGGTAGACTCTGGAAACACCATATATTTT. This sequence encodes CASTNRVDSGNTIYF.

The chain links TRBV14 to TRBJ1-1, with no clear D. Germline CDR1 and CDR2: SGHDN and FVKESK. The CDR3 spans 13 residues. The germline V and J ends were trimmed by 4 bases and 4 bases, with 10 bases remaining between them. CDR3 nucleotide sequence: TGTGCCAGCAGCCCCACACGGGGCACTGAAGCTTTCTTT. It is translated as CASSPTRGTEAFF.

V and J are TRBV4-1 and TRBJ2-7; 7 nucleotides agree with TRBD2. Germline V CDR1 and CDR2: MGHRA, YSYEKL. This CDR3 is built from 15 residues. Trimming removed 4 bases from V and 0 bases from J; junction bases left unmatched: 6. For the CDR3, the DNA is TGCGCCAGCAGCCGAGGGCGGGGGAACTCCTACGAGCAGTACTTC. Its protein is CASSRGRGNSYEQYF.

The chain joins TRBV30 to TRBJ2-1; 9 bases are shared with TRBD1. The junction had 8 bases not matched to a gene; V was cut back by 0 bases and J by 5 bases. The germline gives CDR1 GTSNPN, CDR2 SVGIG (reference sequence). This CDR3 comprises 16 residues. The CDR3 here is CAWSVGEWDRDNEQFF. CDR3 nucleotide sequence: TGTGCCTGGAGTGTAGGAGAATGGGACAGGGACAATGAGCAGTTCTTC.

This chain links TRBV28 with TRBJ2-4, with 8 bases aligning to TRBD1. Looked up from germline, CDR1 is MDHEN and CDR2 is SYDVKM. CDR3 size: 16 residues. The junction had 5 bases not matched to a gene; V was cut back by 4 bases and J by 0 bases. The CDR3 here is CASSSNRGLAKNIQYF. CDR3 in DNA: TGTGCCAGCAGTTCCAACAGGGGGTTAGCCAAAAACATTCAGTACTTC.

The chain is built from TRBV28 and TRBJ1-1; TRBD1 is a possible D gene (6 bases). Trimming left V 5 bases short and J 1 base short, with 14 bases between. From germline, CDR1 is MDHEN and CDR2 SYDVKM. CDR3 length: 15 amino acids. This CDR3 reads CASSPGARRNTEAFF. CDR3 sequence (DNA): TGTGCCAGCAGTCCGGGGGCCCGACGGAACACTGAAGCTTTCTTT.

The DNA of the CDR3 is TGTGCCAGCAGCTTGGTGGGAGATGGCTACGAGCAGTACTTC. Its translation: CASSLVGDGYEQYF. The V call is TRBV5-5, the J call TRBJ2-7, with D possibly matching TRBD2 (5 bases). This CDR3 has 14 amino acids. From germline, CDR1 is SGHKS and CDR2 YYEKEE (reference sequence). V lost 0 bases and J lost 3, with 10 bases in between. Full variable domain (outside the CDR3, taken from reference TRBV5-5 and TRBJ2-7): DAGVTQSPTHLIKTRGQQVTLRCSPISGHKSVSWYQQVLGQGPQFIFQYYEKEERGRGNFPDRFSARQFPNYSSELNVNALLLGDSALYLCASSLVGDGYEQYFGPGTRLTVT.

The rearrangement uses TRBV5-4 and TRBJ2-1; possible D gene TRBD2, 6 bases. The length of the CDR3 is 15 residues. Trimming removed 4 bases at V and 1 base at J, with 12 bases between. Germline V gene lookup returns CDR1 SGHNT and CDR2 YYREEE (reference sequence). The CDR3 here is CASSPGLLSYNEQFF. As DNA, the CDR3 is TGTGCCAGCAGCCCGGGACTTCTTTCCTACAATGAGCAGTTCTTC.

The rearrangement joins TRBV6-1 to TRBJ1-2, with TRBD1 as a possible D gene (5 bases). V was clipped by 0 bases and J by 7 bases, with 9 bases between them. This CDR3 spans 13 amino acids. CDR1 is MNHNS and CDR2 is SASEGT in the germline V gene. The CDR3 DNA reads TGTGCCAGCAGTGAAGCGGGGGTATCTGGCTACACCTTC. Translation gives CASSEAGVSGYTF.

The chain links TRBV5-8 to TRBJ2-5; 8 positions match TRBD1. In germline, CDR1 is SGHTS, CDR2 YDEGEE. Losses at the gene ends were 0 bases for V and 4 bases for J; bases not matched to a gene: 8. The CDR3 loop spans 16 amino acids. CDR3 in amino acids: CASSLATGGLGETQYF. The CDR3 nucleotides read TGTGCCAGCAGCTTGGCTACAGGGGGTCTGGGAGAGACCCAGTACTTC.

This sequence joins TRBV7-2 and TRBJ2-7; 9 bases map to TRBD1. The CDR3 length is 16 residues. V was clipped by 4 bases and J by 5 bases; unmatched bases: 12. CDR1 SGHTA and CDR2 FQGNSA come from the germline V gene. The CDR3 is CASSSSQDRGNDEQYF. CDR3 DNA: TGTGCCAGCAGCTCTAGCCAGGACAGGGGAAACGACGAGCAGTACTTC.

V is TRBV11-2 and J is TRBJ2-3; D remains ambiguous. V lost 7 bases to trimming and J lost 4 bases, with 12 bases between them. This CDR3 region has 13 residues. CDR1 SGHAT and CDR2 FQNNGV come from the germline V gene. The CDR3 nucleotides read TGTGCCAGCACCGAGGCCGTCCCAGATACGCAGTATTTT. It is translated as CASTEAVPDTQYF.

V gene TRBV14 combines with J gene TRBJ2-5; 10 bases map to TRBD2. With V trimmed by 5 bases and J by 5 bases, 11 bases remained unmatched. Per germline, CDR1 SGHDN and CDR2 FVKESK. This CDR3 is 16 amino acids long. The CDR3 DNA sequence: TGTGCCAGCAGCGGCCTCTCTAGCGGGAGCTTTGAGACCCAGTACTTC. Amino acid sequence: CASSGLSSGSFETQYF.

The rearrangement joins TRBV18 to TRBJ2-7; 14 positions match TRBD2. The germline V gene has CDR1 KGHSH and CDR2 LQKENI. Germline trimming cut 2 bases from V and 6 bases from J; bases unmatched to any gene: 3. CDR3 length: 15 residues. This CDR3 reads CASSPGTSGSFEQYF. The CDR3 coding sequence is TGTGCCAGCTCACCAGGGACTAGCGGGAGTTTCGAGCAGTACTTC.

The chain joins TRBV28 to TRBJ1-2, with no clear D. Trimming cost V 1 base and J 4 bases, with 7 bases left between them. The CDR3 sequence is 13 residues long. Looked up from germline, CDR1 is MDHEN and CDR2 is SYDVKM. This CDR3 is CASSLLQTYGYTF. The CDR3 coding sequence is TGTGCCAGCAGTTTATTACAGACCTATGGCTACACCTTC.

This clone is a singleton in its sample. The V call is TRBV12-5, the J call TRBJ1-4, with D possibly matching TRBD1 (5 bases). In germline, CDR1 is LGHNT, CDR2 FRNRAP. V was shortened by 6 bases and J by 5 bases, with 13 bases between the two germline ends. The CDR3 sequence is 14 residues long. Written as DNA, the CDR3 is TGTGCTAGTGGACGAGGGGATGGGAATGAAAAACTGTTTTTT. This encodes CASGRGDGNEKLFF.